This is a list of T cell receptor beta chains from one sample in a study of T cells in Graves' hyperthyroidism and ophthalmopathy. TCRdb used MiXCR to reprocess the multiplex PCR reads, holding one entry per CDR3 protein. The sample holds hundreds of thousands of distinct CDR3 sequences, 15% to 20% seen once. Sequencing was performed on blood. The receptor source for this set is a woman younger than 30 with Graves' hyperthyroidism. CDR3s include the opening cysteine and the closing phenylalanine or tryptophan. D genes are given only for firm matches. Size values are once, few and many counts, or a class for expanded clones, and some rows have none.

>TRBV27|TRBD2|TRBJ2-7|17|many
CASSLAGLAGGVYEQYF
TGTGCCAGCAGTCTGGCAGGACTAGCGGGAGGCGTTTACGAGCAGTACTTC
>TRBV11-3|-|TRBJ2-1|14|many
CASRTREWEPEQFF
TGTGCCAGCAGAACCAGGGAATGGGAACCCGAGCAGTTCTTC
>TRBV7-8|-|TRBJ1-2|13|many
CASSLATYYGYTF
TGTGCCAGCAGCTTGGCCACCTACTATGGCTACACCTTC
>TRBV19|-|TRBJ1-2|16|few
CASSIGGTRKDYGYTF
TGTGCCAGTAGTATAGGGGGTACGCGGAAGGACTATGGCTACACCTTC
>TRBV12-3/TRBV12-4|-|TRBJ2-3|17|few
CASSHIARGPDTDTQYF
TGTGCCAGCAGCCACATTGCGCGGGGGCCCGACACAGATACGCAGTATTTT
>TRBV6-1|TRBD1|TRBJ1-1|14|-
CASIGTGWSTEAFF
TGTGCCAGCATCGGGACAGGGTGGAGCACTGAAGCTTTCTTT
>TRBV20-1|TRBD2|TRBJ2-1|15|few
CSATGLAGGLNEQFF
TGCAGTGCTACAGGACTAGCGGGGGGCCTCAATGAGCAGTTCTTC
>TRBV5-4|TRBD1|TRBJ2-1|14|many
CASSSGQASLEQFF
TGTGCCAGCAGCTCGGGACAGGCGTCCCTGGAGCAGTTCTTC
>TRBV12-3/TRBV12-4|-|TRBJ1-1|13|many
CASSYRRNTEAFF
TGTGCCAGCTCCTATCGGAGGAACACTGAAGCTTTCTTT
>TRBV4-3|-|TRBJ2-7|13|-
CASSQDLPYEQYF
TGCGCCAGCAGCCAAGATTTACCCTACGAGCAGTACTTC
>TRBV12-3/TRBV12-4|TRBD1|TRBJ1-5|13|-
CASRSDRDQPQHF
TGTGCCAGCAGAAGCGACAGGGATCAGCCCCAGCATTTT
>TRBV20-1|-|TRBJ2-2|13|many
CSAQRTNTGELFF
TGCAGTGCTCAGCGCACGAACACCGGGGAGCTGTTTTTT
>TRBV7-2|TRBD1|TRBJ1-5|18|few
CASSLLGQGARGNQPQHF
TGTGCCAGCAGCTTACTGGGACAGGGGGCGAGAGGCAATCAGCCCCAGCATTTT
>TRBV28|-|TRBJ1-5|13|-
CASSFRGAQPQHF
TGTGCCAGCAGTTTCCGGGGGGCTCAGCCCCAGCATTTT
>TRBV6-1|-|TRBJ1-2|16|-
CASSELFTPSNYGYTF
TGTGCCAGCAGTGAGCTATTTACCCCTTCTAACTATGGCTACACCTTC
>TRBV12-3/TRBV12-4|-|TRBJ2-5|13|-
CASSSGELETQYF
TGTGCCAGCAGTTCTGGCGAGTTGGAGACCCAGTACTTC
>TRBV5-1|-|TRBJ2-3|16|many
CASSADWRRGTDTQYF
TGCGCCAGCAGCGCCGACTGGCGCAGGGGCACAGATACGCAGTATTTT
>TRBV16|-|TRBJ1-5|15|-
CASSPYGQSNQPQHF
TGTGCCAGCAGCCCGTATGGCCAGTCGAATCAGCCCCAGCATTTT
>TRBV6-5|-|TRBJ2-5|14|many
CASSYSNSQETQYF
TGTGCCAGCAGTTACTCGAACAGCCAAGAGACCCAGTACTTC
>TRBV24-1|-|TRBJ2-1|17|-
CATSDPNQGGSYNEQSF
TGTGCCACCAGTGACCCTAACCAGGGGGGGTCCTACAATGAGCAGTCCTTC
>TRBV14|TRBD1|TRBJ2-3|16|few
CASSSNTGTGTDTQYF
TGTGCCAGCAGCTCCAATACCGGGACAGGCACAGATACGCAGTATTTT
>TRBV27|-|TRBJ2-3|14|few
CASSFALRTDTQYF
TGTGCCAGCAGTTTCGCACTCCGCACAGATACGCAGTATTTT
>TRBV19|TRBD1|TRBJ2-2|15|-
CATRTGGPNTGELFF
TGTGCCACTAGGACAGGGGGGCCGAACACCGGGGAGCTGTTTTTT
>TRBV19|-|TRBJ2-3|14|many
CASSTGTTTDTQYF
TGTGCCAGTAGTACTGGGACGACCACAGATACGCAGTATTTT
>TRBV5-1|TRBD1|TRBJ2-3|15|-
CASRARQGNTDTQYF
TGTGCCAGCAGGGCAAGACAGGGTAACACAGATACCCAGTATTTT
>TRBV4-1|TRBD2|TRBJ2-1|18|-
CASSQFVVIAGRYNEQFF
TGCGCCAGCAGCCAATTCGTCGTGATAGCGGGTCGCTACAATGAGCAGTTCTTC
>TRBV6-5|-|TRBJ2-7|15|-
CASSSTWAGDYEQYF
TGTGCCAGCAGTTCCACTTGGGCAGGGGACTACGAGCAGTACTTC
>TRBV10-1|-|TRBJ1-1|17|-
CASSESGFKGAPPEAFF
TGCGCCAGCAGTGAGTCGGGATTTAAAGGGGCCCCCCCTGAAGCTTTCTTT
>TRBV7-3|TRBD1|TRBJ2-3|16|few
CASSRGIQPSTDTQYF
TGTGCCAGCTCCAGGGGGATTCAACCTAGCACAGATACGCAGTATTTT
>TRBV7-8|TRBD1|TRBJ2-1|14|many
CASSTRPGGNEQFF
TGTGCCAGCAGCACCCGGCCAGGGGGCAATGAGCAGTTCTTC
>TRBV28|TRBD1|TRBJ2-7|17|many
CASSSGLPGQGLYEQYF
TGTGCCAGCAGCTCCGGCCTGCCGGGACAGGGTCTCTACGAGCAGTACTTC
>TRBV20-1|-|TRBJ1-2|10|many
CSADGYGYTF
TGCAGTGCTGACGGCTATGGCTACACCTTC
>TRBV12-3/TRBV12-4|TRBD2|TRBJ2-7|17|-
CASSLRGGGGRRYEQYF
TGTGCCAGCAGTTTAAGGGGCGGGGGCGGGAGGCGGTACGAGCAGTACTTC
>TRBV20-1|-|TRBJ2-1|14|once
CSARDLRGGNEQFF
TGCAGTGCTAGAGATTTAAGGGGGGGGAATGAGCAGTTCTTC
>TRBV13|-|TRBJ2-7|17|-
CASSSYRDRRGSYEQYF
TGTGCCAGCAGCTCTTACCGGGACCGAAGGGGCTCCTACGAGCAGTACTTC
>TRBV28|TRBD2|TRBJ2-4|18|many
CASSLLAGRGIAKNIQYF
TGTGCCAGCAGTTTATTAGCGGGAAGGGGAATAGCCAAAAACATTCAGTACTTC
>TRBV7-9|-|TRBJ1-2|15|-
CASSLVLPGRAGYTF
TGTGCCAGCAGCTTAGTCCTCCCAGGGCGGGCTGGCTACACCTTC
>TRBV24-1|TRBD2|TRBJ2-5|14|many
CATSGAGDGETQYF
TGTGCCACCAGTGGAGCGGGAGATGGGGAGACCCAGTACTTC
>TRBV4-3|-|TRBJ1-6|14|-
CASSQETDNSPLHF
TGCGCCAGCAGCCAGGAGACGGATAATTCACCCCTCCACTTT
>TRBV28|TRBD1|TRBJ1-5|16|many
CASSPTGGLGNQPQHF
TGTGCCAGCAGTCCCACAGGGGGCCTCGGCAATCAGCCCCAGCATTTT
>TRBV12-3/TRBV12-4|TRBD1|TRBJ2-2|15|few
CASSTTGVGTGELFF
TGTGCCAGCAGCACCACAGGGGTGGGAACCGGGGAGCTGTTTTTT
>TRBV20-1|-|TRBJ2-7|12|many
CSGTQSSYEQYF
TGCAGTGGAACTCAGAGCTCCTACGAGCAGTACTTC
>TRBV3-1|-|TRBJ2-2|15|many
CASTPPGTYTGELFF
TGTGCCAGCACCCCCCCCGGGACATACACCGGGGAGCTGTTTTTT
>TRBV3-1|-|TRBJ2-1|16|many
CASSPEGSKTYNEQFF
TGTGCCAGCAGCCCCGAGGGCAGTAAGACCTACAATGAGCAGTTCTTC
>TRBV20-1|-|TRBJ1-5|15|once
CSARDHDRSQQPQHF
TGCAGTGCTAGAGACCACGACAGGTCCCAGCAGCCCCAGCATTTT
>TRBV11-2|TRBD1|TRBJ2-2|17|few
CASRYGQGRRLSGELFF
TGTGCCAGCAGATACGGACAGGGAAGGCGGTTGTCCGGGGAGCTGTTTTTT
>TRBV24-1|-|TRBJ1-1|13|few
CATRDSGFTEAFF
TGTGCCACCAGGGACTCAGGGTTCACTGAAGCTTTCTTT
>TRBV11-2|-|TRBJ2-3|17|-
CASSLGLGLTLTDTQYF
TGTGCCAGCAGCTTAGGTCTGGGGCTCACCCTCACAGATACGCAGTATTTT
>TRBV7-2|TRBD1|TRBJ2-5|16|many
CASSLAETGIQETQYF
TGTGCCAGCAGCTTAGCCGAGACAGGGATACAAGAGACCCAGTACTTC
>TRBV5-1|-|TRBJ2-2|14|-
CASSSGGITGELFF
TGCGCCAGCAGCTCTGGCGGAATCACCGGGGAGCTGTTTTTT